A single T cell receptor (beta chain) is shown here with its context. Its antigen is as yet unknown. Drawing of blood for sampling happened at baseline, at cycle 4 day 1, and at cycle 7 day 1. The data were taken from a study of OX40 agonist ivuxolimab in advanced cancers. Study-wide context: Having had anti-PD-1, anti-PD-L1 or anti-CTLA-4 therapy before was allowed, and over 35% had some. There were three patients with partial responses, one having hepatocellular carcinoma and two cutaneous melanoma.

Regarding the study as a whole: Researchers report that CD8+ T cells had, on average, more expanded clones than CD4+.

Libraries were prepared by immunoSEQ multiplex PCR; TCRdb keeps only in-frame clonotypes and omits some of them. Of about 30,000 clones in the sample, over 80% were seen once. The V and J ends lost 6 bases and 4 bases respectively, with 12 bases between them. Germline assignment: CDR1 SGHRS and CDR2 YFSETQ. The CDR3 consists of 13 residues. The material sequenced was CD4+ or CD8+ T cells sorted from blood, taken in a trial of the OX40 agonist ivuxolimab. The origin of this receptor is an adult with an advanced solid tumor such as melanoma, head and neck, liver or kidney cancer. The V and J genes are TRBV5-1 and TRBJ2-3, with D possibly being TRBD1 or TRBD2 (5 bases each). The DNA of the CDR3 is TGCGCCAGCACCCCCGGGGCCCCAGATACGCAGTATTTT. Protein: CASTPGAPDTQYF.